This T cell receptor (beta chain) is from a study of T cells after posttransplantation cyclophosphamide. Findings and caveats of the study: Later post-transplant blood repertoires were often dominated by donor CD8+ memory clones. Skin or GI-infiltrating T cells shared few TRB sequences with blood. Recipient CMV seropositivity and CMV reactivation strongly tracked TRB clonality.

Assay used: immunoSEQ multiplex PCR; TCRdb lists only in-frame clones, some missing. The sample has fewer than 40,000 clones, none seen only once. J was trimmed by 4 bases and V by 6 bases; bases with no gene match: 7. Germline CDR1 and CDR2: SGHDT and YYEEEE. This CDR3 contains 15 residues. This clone was picked up many times. Its antigen remains unidentified. On the day of bone marrow donation, the related graft donor provided peripheral blood. The source of this sequence is a woman aged 45-65 years in good health and a related stem cell transplant donor. The sequenced sample consisted of PBMCs. The rearrangement uses TRBV5-6 and TRBJ2-1, with 10 positions matching TRBD2. The CDR3 nucleotides are TGTGCCAGCATCCTAGCGGGGGCTATTTACAATGAGCAGTTCTTC. Translation gives CASILAGAIYNEQFF. Complete variable domain (other parts from reference TRBV5-6 and TRBJ2-1): DAGVTQSPTHLIKTRGQQVTLRCSPKSGHDTVSWYQQALGQGPQFIFQYYEEEERQRGNFPDRFSGHQFPNYSSELNVNALLLGDSALYLCASILAGAIYNEQFFGPGTRLTVL.